The present entry profiles one T cell receptor beta chain with its context. This record belongs to a study of blood T cell repertoires in COVID-19. Background on the study: Symptom resolution, clearance, or two negative PCRs marked donors in Cohort 3 as recovered. Samples taken during acute and convalescent COVID-19 were collected in the United States, Italy and Spain.

Participant-given clinical history determined each cohort assignment. TCRdb's copy holds only in-frame clones and misses some; the assay was immunoSEQ multiplex PCR. The sample lists a few hundred thousand clones, more than 70% seen once, with 2% in the top ten. The CDR3 length is 16 residues. In germline, CDR1 is WSHSY, CDR2 SAAADI. V was clipped by 5 bases and J by 8 bases, with 21 bases between them. The rearrangement links TRBV10-2 to TRBJ1-4, with D hard to call. The sequence came from a woman aged 60-70 years in a cohort exposed to, infected with or recovered from COVID-19 (not recorded which). Sequencing used PBMCs or T cells enriched from blood (not recorded which). The CDR3 nucleotides are TGCGCCAGCAGTCCCACAGCGGTCCTCCGTGGGGAAAAACTGTTTTTT. Its translation: CASSPTAVLRGEKLFF.